This T cell receptor (beta chain) came from a study of identical twins. Study-wide findings and caveats: Models came in too low on out-of-frame TCR alpha sharing in monozygotic twins. Twin-shared out-of-frame alpha sequences showed excess low generation probability. Fewer insertions marked abundant cord blood beta clonotypes; young adult naive trended weakly, memory not at all. The study based its conclusions on cross-sectional statistical analysis and did not follow the same donors.

The V gene end was trimmed by 6 bases and the J gene end by 8 bases; junction bases not matched to a gene: 14. The V gene's germline CDR1 is LGHDT and CDR2 YNNKEL (reference sequence). This CDR3 has 16 amino acids. This clonotype came up a few times. Its antigen is unknown. TCRdb fed the 5' RACE reads into MiXCR, producing one record per CDR3 protein. Of around 550,000 distinct CDR3 sequences listed, roughly 15% were seen once; the top ten hold 0.44%. In addition, the sample was reused for a study of yellow fever vaccine responses in identical twins.

The rearrangement links TRBV3-1 to TRBJ2-1; 9 nucleotides agree with TRBD1. The clonotype was recovered from a woman younger than 30 in good health. The sequencing sample was made of CD4+ T cells sorted from blood. The CDR3 coding sequence is TGTGCCAGCAGACCAATGACAGGGGGGAATGGGGATGAGCAGTTCTTC. It yields the protein CASRPMTGGNGDEQFF.